The 29 T cell receptor beta chains presented below share a single source sample, sequenced in a study of T cell repertoires in cytomegalovirus infection. TCRdb analysed the reads with MiXCR anew, one entry per CDR3 protein. This table has some 500,000 distinct CDR3 sequences, roughly a third appearing once. No cognate antigen is known for these TCRs. The specimen comprised cultured PBMCs, sampled from culture after CMV antigen stimulation. The source is a human donor in good health (CMV status not recorded). Some clones in this sample may be carry-over from other donors' samples.

The chain uses TRBV11-3 and TRBJ2-7; D gene ambiguous. The CDR3 covers 14 residues. Trimming pared 0 bases from V and 0 bases from J, leaving 6 bases between. The V gene's germline CDR1 is SGHNT and CDR2 YENEEA. CDR3 nucleotides: TGTGCCAGCAGCTTAGATAGTAGCTCCTACGAGCAGTACGTC. It translates to CASSLDSSSYEQYV.

The J gene is TRBJ1-1, the V gene TRBV12-3 or TRBV12-4; D possibly corresponds to TRBD1 (5 bases). This CDR3 spans 13 amino acids. V was clipped by 6 bases and J by 4 bases, with 12 bases between them. The CDR3 is CASSQGGSTEAFF. For the CDR3, the DNA is TGTGCCAGCAGCCAGGGAGGGAGCACTGAAGCTTTCTTT.

The chain links TRBV7-2 to TRBJ2-7, with 10 bases matching TRBD2. The CDR3 is 18 amino acids. Per the germline V gene, CDR1 is SGHTA and CDR2 is FQGNSA. With 1 base clipped from V and 5 bases from J, the junction kept 14 bases outside the gene matches. CDR3 amino acids: CASSLGSLSAGGQHEQYF. CDR3 DNA sequence: TGTGCCAGCAGCTTAGGGTCCCTTTCAGCGGGAGGGCAACACGAGCAGTACTTC.

The chain has TRBV7-2 and TRBJ2-1, with a weak D call TRBD1 (5 bases). Germline V gene data show CDR1 as SGHTA and CDR2 as FQGNSA. Trimming took off 5 bases at V and 7 bases at J, with 15 bases between the two ends. The CDR3 contains 14 residues. CDR3 DNA sequence: TGTGCCAGCAGCCCCCTCAAGGGGAAAAATGAGCAGTTCTTC. This sequence encodes CASSPLKGKNEQFF. The whole variable domain, remainder taken from reference TRBV7-2 and TRBJ2-1, is GAGVSQSPSNKVTEKGKDVELRCDPISGHTALYWYRQSLGQGLEFLIYFQGNSAPDKSGLPSDRFSAERTGGSVSTLTIQRTQQEDSAVYLCASSPLKGKNEQFFGPGTRLTVL.

This clonotype showed up just a few times. CDR3 sequence reads: CASSDPAYEQYF. The CDR3 DNA sequence: TGTGCCAGCAGCGACCCCGCCTACGAGCAGTACTTC. The V and J genes are TRBV6-2 or TRBV6-3 and TRBJ2-7; no clear D. CDR1 is MNHEY and CDR2 is SVGEGT in the germline V gene. This CDR3 has 12 residues. The V end was cut by 6 bases, the J end by 2 bases, with 8 bases between.

This clonotype was observed a single time. The chain carries TRBV12-3 or TRBV12-4 and TRBJ1-4, with a weak D call TRBD1 (5 bases). CDR3 size: 15 residues. V was trimmed by 5 bases and J by 6 bases, leaving 16 bases between them. CDR3 DNA sequence: TGTGCCAGCAGTCTTCCCGGGAGAGGGGATGAAAAACTGTTTTTT. This translates into CASSLPGRGDEKLFF.

This clonotype was detected many times. Sequence at one end of the junction differs from germline and may be a read error. This sequence joins TRBV7-8 and TRBJ2-4, with D perhaps being TRBD1 or TRBD2 (5 bases each). The CDR3 has 15 residues. CDR1 and CDR2 (germline): SGHVS, FQNEAQ. CDR3 protein: CASSLVGGAENIQYF. The CDR3 bases are TGTGCCAGCAGCTTAGTTGGGGGAGCCGAAAACATTCAGTACTTC.

The table lists this clonotype with a few counts. V is TRBV12-5 and J is TRBJ1-2; D is perhaps TRBD1 (5 bases). V lost 2 bases and J 2 bases, leaving 15 bases between the germline ends. This CDR3 is 16 amino acids long. The germline V gene encodes CDR1 LGHNT and CDR2 FRNRAP. This CDR3 reads CASGLTRDGGNYGYTF. Here the CDR3 DNA reads TGTGCTAGTGGTTTGACACGGGACGGAGGGAACTATGGCTACACCTTC.

The V gene is TRBV27, the J gene TRBJ2-3, with D possibly matching TRBD2 (6 bases). This CDR3 has 16 amino acids. Trimming took 1 base from V and 0 from J, leaving 11 bases between them. Germline CDR1 is MNHEY and CDR2 is SMNVEV (reference sequence). The CDR3 DNA is TGTGCCAGCAGTTTATTAAGCGGGTCGAGCACAGATACGCAGTATTTT. Translated: CASSLLSGSSTDTQYF.

This clonotype was seen at least ten times. This rearrangement joins TRBV28 to TRBJ2-5; possibly TRBD2 for D (5 bases). The CDR3 loop spans 15 amino acids. In germline, CDR1 is MDHEN, CDR2 SYDVKM. V was shortened by 5 bases and J by 7 bases, with 20 bases between the two germline ends. The chain's CDR3 is CASSPGGPSSWTQYF. CDR3 DNA sequence: TGTGCCAGCAGTCCCGGAGGCCCCTCGTCGTGGACCCAGTACTTC.

The V and J genes are TRBV20-1 and TRBJ2-1, with 10 bases identical to TRBD2. The CDR3 runs 16 residues. Germline trimming cut 3 bases from V and 4 bases from J; bases unmatched to any gene: 9. In germline, CDR1 is DFQATT, CDR2 SNEGSKA (reference sequence). The CDR3 is CSASIVAGGRYNEQFF. DNA for the CDR3: TGCAGTGCTAGTATAGTAGCGGGAGGTCGGTACAATGAGCAGTTCTTC.

This clonotype occurred a few times. This chain connects TRBV7-2 to TRBJ1-2, with D tentatively TRBD1 (6 bases). Trimming removed 2 bases from V and 4 bases from J, with 14 bases in between. The germline gives CDR1 SGHTA, CDR2 FQGNSA. This CDR3 contains 15 residues. In DNA form, the CDR3 reads TGTGCCAGCAGCTTATCCAGGGGTTTCGGCTATGGCTACACCTTC. Encoded protein: CASSLSRGFGYGYTF. Looking up the rest from reference TRBV7-2 and TRBJ1-2 gives the full variable domain: GAGVSQSPSNKVTEKGKDVELRCDPISGHTALYWYRQSLGQGLEFLIYFQGNSAPDKSGLPSDRFSAERTGGSVSTLTIQRTQQEDSAVYLCASSLSRGFGYGYTFGSGTRLTVV.

This clonotype was seen ten or more times. The CDR3 reads CASSFSGGETQYF. DNA of the CDR3: TGTGCCAGCAGCTTTAGCGGGGGGGAGACCCAGTACTTC. The chain has TRBV7-6 and TRBJ2-5; 10 positions agree with TRBD2. The CDR3 covers 13 residues. Germline V CDR1 and CDR2: SGHVS, FNYEAQ. V was pared by 3 bases and J by 5 bases, with 0 bases of the junction left unmatched.

The V gene is TRBV5-1, the J gene TRBJ2-7; D remains ambiguous. Trimming shortened V by 7 bases and J by 7 bases, and 18 bases separated the two germline ends. Per germline, CDR1 SGHRS and CDR2 YFSETQ. This CDR3 is built from 13 residues. This CDR3 reads CASGIDCLWEQYV. For the CDR3, the DNA is TGCGCCAGCGGTATTGACTGTTTGTGGGAGCAGTACGTC.

This chain uses TRBV6-2 or TRBV6-3 with TRBJ2-1; 8 nucleotides match TRBD2. V was clipped by 2 bases and J by 9 bases; unmatched bases: 18. There are 18 residues in the CDR3. Germline CDR1 and CDR2: MNHEY and SVGEGT. CDR3 protein: CASSYQGSTSGSPREQFF. The CDR3 coding sequence is TGTGCCAGCAGTTACCAGGGCAGCACTAGCGGCTCCCCCCGTGAGCAGTTCTTC.

The V gene is TRBV6-1, the J gene TRBJ1-2; D is unresolved. The CDR3 consists of 15 residues. The V gene's germline CDR1 is MNHNS and CDR2 SASEGT. The V gene lost 2 bases and the J gene lost 4 bases, with 14 bases spanning the gap. CDR3 DNA: TGTGCCAGCAGTGAATCAGTACGGATGTCCTATGGCTACACCTTC. Protein sequence: CASSESVRMSYGYTF.

There are a few counts of this clonotype. The CDR3 spells CASSLRQTQYF. For the CDR3, the DNA is TGTGCCAGTAGTCTACGACAGACACAGTACTTC. The V call is TRBV19, the J call TRBJ2-4, with D perhaps matching TRBD1 (5 bases). V was shortened by 5 bases and J by 13 bases, with 12 bases between the two germline ends. The germline CDR1 and CDR2 sequences are LNHDA and SQIVND (reference sequence). The CDR3 length is 11 residues.

This rearrangement joins TRBV19 to TRBJ2-7, with unresolved D. Trimming removed 10 bases from V and 4 bases from J, with 20 bases in between. This CDR3 has 14 amino acids. Germline values: CDR1 LNHDA, CDR2 SQIVND (reference sequence). The CDR3, as DNA: TGTGCCACCTTGGCCAGCAAGAACGGTTACGAGCAGTACTTC. It translates to CATLASKNGYEQYF.

V gene TRBV12-3 or TRBV12-4 combines with J gene TRBJ2-3; 7 positions agree with TRBD2. Unmatched junction bases numbered 6, after V lost 2 bases and J lost 4 bases. The CDR3 loop spans 15 amino acids. CDR3 protein: CASSLRRGSADTQYF. CDR3 DNA sequence: TGTGCCAGCAGTTTACGGCGGGGGAGCGCAGATACGCAGTATTTT.

This clonotype has just a few counts. Here the CDR3 DNA reads TGTGCCAGCAGCTCGACAGGGTACACCGGGGAGCTGTTTTTT. It encodes CASSSTGYTGELFF. V and J are TRBV7-2 and TRBJ2-2, with 7 bases matching TRBD1. The CDR3 sequence is 14 residues long. Germline V lookup: CDR1 SGHTA, CDR2 FQGNSA. Trimming removed 4 bases from V and 3 bases from J; junction bases left unmatched: 2.

This clonotype was seen repeatedly, ten times or more. The rearrangement joins TRBV7-2 to TRBJ1-6; D remains unclear. The CDR3 runs 12 residues. Germline CDR1 SGHTA, CDR2 FQGNSA. V gave up 4 bases and J gave up 3 bases, with 1 base separating them. CDR3 loop: CASSYYNSPLHF. For the CDR3, the DNA is TGTGCCAGCAGCTACTATAATTCACCCCTCCACTTT. Full variable domain (remainder filled in from reference TRBV7-2 and TRBJ1-6): GAGVSQSPSNKVTEKGKDVELRCDPISGHTALYWYRQSLGQGLEFLIYFQGNSAPDKSGLPSDRFSAERTGGSVSTLTIQRTQQEDSAVYLCASSYYNSPLHFGNGTRLTVT.

This chain uses TRBV28 with TRBJ2-1; 7 positions match TRBD2. The germline V gene has CDR1 MDHEN and CDR2 SYDVKM. V shed 4 bases, J shed 8 bases, and the junction held 11 bases outside the gene matches. The CDR3 loop spans 15 amino acids. The CDR3 sequence is CASSSPSGGIDEQFF. CDR3 nucleotides: TGTGCCAGCAGTTCTCCTAGCGGAGGGATCGATGAGCAGTTCTTC.

The chain combines TRBV5-4 with TRBJ2-1; tentatively, D is TRBD2 (5 bases). The CDR3 loop spans 19 amino acids. Germline lookup yields CDR1 SGHNT and CDR2 YYREEE (reference sequence). V was clipped by 0 bases and J by 2 bases, with 21 bases between them. This chain's CDR3 is CASSLVEAGMGPAYNEQFF. The CDR3 nucleotides are TGTGCCAGCAGCTTGGTCGAGGCCGGGATGGGCCCGGCCTACAATGAGCAGTTCTTC.

The chain uses TRBV7-8 and TRBJ1-1, with 9 positions matching TRBD1. The CDR3 contains 16 residues. J was trimmed by 2 bases and V by 5 bases; bases with no gene match: 9. CDR1 is SGHVS, CDR2 FQNEAQ, per germline. The CDR3 DNA is TGTGCCAGCAGCCGCTTTCTGGGACAGGGAAACACTGAAGCTTTCTTT. This gives the protein CASSRFLGQGNTEAFF.

This clonotype appeared a few times. The chain combines TRBV27 with TRBJ2-5, with TRBD2 identical over 10 bases. V lost 4 bases to trimming and J lost 4 bases; unmatched junction nucleotides: 6. From germline, CDR1 is MNHEY and CDR2 SMNVEV (reference sequence). CDR3 length: 15 residues. CDR3 loop: CASSSPSGSGETQYF. CDR3 bases: TGTGCCAGCAGTTCGCCTAGCGGGAGCGGAGAGACCCAGTACTTC.

V usage is TRBV4-1 and J usage is TRBJ2-5; D may be TRBD2 (6 bases). This CDR3 comprises 15 residues. V was shortened by 5 bases and J by 5 bases, with 18 bases between the two germline ends. Germline CDR1 and CDR2: MGHRA and YSYEKL. CDR3 DNA: TGCGCCAGCAGCAGACTAGACGGTTGGTCGGAGACCCAGTACTTC. Protein sequence: CASSRLDGWSETQYF.

This clonotype has just a few counts. This chain uses TRBV7-2 with TRBJ2-1, with 9 bases aligning to TRBD2. CDR1 is SGHTA, CDR2 FQGNSA, per germline. This CDR3 has 14 residues. V trimming: 7 bases; J trimming: 5 bases; junction bases outside the gene matches: 6. The CDR3 sequence is CASTVSGSNNEQFF. The CDR3 nucleotides read TGTGCCAGCACCGTTAGCGGGAGTAACAATGAGCAGTTCTTC.

This clonotype was observed a handful of times. J is TRBJ1-2 and V is TRBV9; D gene uncertain. The CDR3 runs 12 residues. CDR1 and CDR2 (germline): SGDLS, YYNGEE. The ends were cut back, 4 bases at V and 7 bases at J, with 11 bases in the middle. The CDR3 DNA reads as TGTGCCAGCAGCATCAGTGGATCTGGCTACACCTTC. It codes for CASSISGSGYTF.

This clonotype was seen at least ten times. The chain recombines TRBV7-2 with TRBJ1-2, with D uncertain. Deletions cut 2 bases from V and 4 bases from J, with 11 bases between. This CDR3 spans 14 amino acids. Germline V gene sequence: CDR1 SGHTA, CDR2 FQGNSA. CDR3 protein: CASSLSGLAYGYTF. CDR3 DNA: TGTGCCAGCAGCTTATCGGGGTTGGCCTATGGCTACACCTTC.